These 30 T cell receptor beta chains originate from one sample sequenced in a study of blood T cell repertoires in COVID-19. TCRdb's table, derived via immunoSEQ multiplex PCR, lists solely in-frame clones and lacks some. Of 95,000 to 110,000 clones listed, roughly nine tenths are singletons. The sequenced sample consisted of peripheral blood. The receptors were gathered from a man aged 40-50 years with active or convalescent COVID-19.

The chain combines TRBV19 with TRBJ1-5, with TRBD1 as a possible D gene (5 bases). This CDR3 spans 13 amino acids. In germline, CDR1 is LNHDA, CDR2 SQIVND (reference sequence). The V gene lost 2 bases and the J gene lost 11 bases, with 13 bases spanning the gap. The DNA of the CDR3 is TGTGCCAGTAGTATATCCCCGGCGACAGCCCAGCATTTT. The encoded protein is CASSISPATAQHF.

In DNA form, the CDR3 reads TGTGCCAGCAGACACGCACAGGGGGCAGGAGGAGGCACCGGGGAGCTGTTTTTT. Encoded protein: CASRHAQGAGGGTGELFF. The chain links TRBV9 to TRBJ2-2, with TRBD1 matching 9 bases. Trimming removed 5 bases from V and 4 bases from J; junction bases left unmatched: 15. The V gene's germline CDR1 is SGDLS and CDR2 YYNGEE. The length of the CDR3 is 18 residues.

CDR3 in amino acids: CASSTPGHLSGNTIYF. The CDR3 nucleotides read TGTGCCAGCAGTACCCCGGGACACCTCTCTGGAAACACCATATATTTT. The chain has TRBV6-2 or TRBV6-3 and TRBJ1-3, with D tentatively TRBD1 (6 bases). The ends were cut back, 5 bases at V and 0 bases at J, with 14 bases in the middle. CDR1 and CDR2 (germline): MNHEY, SVGEGT. The CDR3 is made up of 16 amino acids.

The chain is built from TRBV21-1 and TRBJ2-5; the table calls TRBD2, which could not be checked here. TRBV21-1 is deemed a pseudogene. CDR3 length: 18 residues. CDR3 nucleotides: TGTGCCAGCAGCAAAGAGGGGCCACTAGCGGGAGGGGGCCAGACCCAGTACTTC. This translates into CASSKEGPLAGGGQTQYF.

The rearrangement joins TRBV11-2 to TRBJ2-3; perhaps TRBD2 as D (6 bases). The CDR3 has 18 residues. With 5 bases removed from V and 3 bases from J, the gap between germline ends came to 24 bases. Germline-derived CDR1 and CDR2 are SGHAT and FQNNGV. Here the CDR3 reads CASSSIRVVEGTTDTQYF. The CDR3 DNA reads as TGTGCCAGCAGCAGTATTAGGGTTGTGGAGGGGACGACAGATACGCAGTATTTT.

This clone was detected only once. The chain couples TRBV30 to TRBJ1-5; 9 bases are a match to TRBD1. J gave up 7 bases and V 3 bases, and 7 bases lay outside the gene matches. Looked up from germline, CDR1 is GTSNPN and CDR2 is SVGIG (reference sequence). The CDR3 extends over 14 amino acids. The CDR3 DNA is TGTGCCTGGAGCGAGACAGGGGGTCTCCAGCCCCAGCATTTT. It translates to CAWSETGGLQPQHF.

This sequence joins TRBV27 and TRBJ1-6; TRBD1 agrees at 7 bases. J lost 6 bases, V lost 5 bases, and 19 bases had no gene match. This CDR3 is 19 amino acids long. Germline CDR1 is MNHEY and CDR2 is SMNVEV (reference sequence). The chain's CDR3 is CASSMNRDRKGAANSPLHF. CDR3 coding DNA: TGTGCCAGCAGTATGAACCGGGACAGAAAAGGTGCGGCTAATTCACCCCTCCACTTT.

The chain uses TRBV18 and TRBJ2-4; D unclear. V dropped 6 bases and J dropped 0 bases, with 9 bases sitting between them. This CDR3 is built from 14 residues. Germline assignment: CDR1 KGHSH and CDR2 LQKENI. The CDR3 DNA follows: TGTGCCAGCTCTACGAACTTAGCCAAAAACATTCAGTACTTC. It yields the protein CASSTNLAKNIQYF.

Of note for this clone: Additional DNA sequences in this sample encode the identical CDR3. V usage is TRBV5-1 and J usage is TRBJ2-7, with 9 bases lining up with TRBD1. Losses at the gene ends were 4 bases for V and 2 bases for J; bases not matched to a gene: 4. The CDR3 consists of 14 residues. Germline V CDR1 and CDR2: SGHRS, YFSETQ. CDR3 amino acids: CASSPGTGPYEQYF. DNA for the CDR3: TGCGCCAGCAGCCCTGGGACAGGGCCCTACGAGCAGTACTTC. Variable domain in full (rest from reference TRBV5-1 and TRBJ2-7): KAGVTQTPRYLIKTRGQQVTLSCSPISGHRSVSWYQQTPGQGLQFLFEYFSETQRNKGNFPGRFSGRQFSNSRSEMNVSTLELGDSALYLCASSPGTGPYEQYFGPGTRLTVT.

This clone showed up just a few times. The genes are TRBV12-3 or TRBV12-4 and TRBJ1-1; 7 bases are shared with TRBD1. The CDR3 spans 13 residues. The V and J ends lost 4 bases and 4 bases, in that order; junction bases with no gene match: 3. Written as DNA, the CDR3 is TGTGCCAGCAGTTGGACAGGCTTCACTGAAGCTTTCTTT. Its protein product is CASSWTGFTEAFF.

This clone has a single count. The chain uses TRBV21-1 and TRBJ1-4; TRBD1 is taken as the D call from the table, unchecked against the DNA. TRBV21-1 is deemed a pseudogene. The CDR3 spans 15 residues. CDR3 residues: CASPNQLRGREKLFF. CDR3 nucleotides: TGTGCCAGCCCTAATCAGCTCAGGGGAAGAGAAAAACTGTTTTTT.

The chain is built from TRBV27 and TRBJ2-1, with a weak D call TRBD2 (6 bases). The CDR3 is 13 amino acids. Trimming stripped 6 bases from V and 8 bases from J, with 14 bases between. Germline V gene sequence: CDR1 MNHEY, CDR2 SMNVEV (reference sequence). This CDR3 reads CASSRTGGYEQFF. CDR3 DNA: TGTGCCAGCAGCCGTACTGGAGGGTATGAGCAGTTCTTC.

V and J are TRBV30 and TRBJ1-5; no firm D call. There are 13 residues in the CDR3. The germline V gene encodes CDR1 GTSNPN and CDR2 SVGIG (reference sequence). V was pared by 4 bases and J by 5 bases, with 12 bases between. The CDR3 coding sequence is TGTGCCTGGAATCGGGAATGGGATCAGCCCCAGCATTTT. Protein sequence: CAWNREWDQPQHF.

The chain recombines TRBV18 with TRBJ2-2; unclear D gene. The CDR3 is 12 residues long. Germline V gene sequence: CDR1 KGHSH, CDR2 LQKENI. The ends were cut back, 4 bases at V and 7 bases at J, with 7 bases in the middle. DNA of the CDR3: TGTGCCAGCTCACAGCCCCGCGGGGAGCTGTTTTTT. It codes for CASSQPRGELFF.

The V gene is TRBV19, the J gene TRBJ1-2; TRBD1 agrees at 9 bases. Germline assignment: CDR1 LNHDA and CDR2 SQIVND (reference sequence). The ends lost 5 bases at V and 4 bases at J; junction bases unmatched: 5. CDR3 length: 14 amino acids. The CDR3 DNA follows: TGTGCCAGTAGTCCCGGGACAGGGACCTATGGCTACACCTTC. Its protein is CASSPGTGTYGYTF.

The V and J genes are TRBV28 and TRBJ1-3, with 7 bases that match TRBD1. This CDR3 contains 15 residues. The trim removed 6 bases at V and 8 bases at J, leaving 13 bases unmatched. The V gene's germline CDR1 is MDHEN and CDR2 SYDVKM. The CDR3 is CASRPRGAEVYTIYF. CDR3 in DNA: TGTGCCAGCAGACCCAGGGGGGCGGAGGTTTACACCATATATTTT.

The chain is built from TRBV30 and TRBJ1-4; 8 bases are shared with TRBD1. Germline CDR1 is GTSNPN and CDR2 is SVGIG (reference sequence). The CDR3 runs 14 residues. The ends lost 3 bases at V and 8 bases at J; junction bases unmatched: 8. The CDR3 DNA follows: TGTGCCTGGAGCGGACAGGGTAACTGGGAAAAACTGTTTTTT. It translates to CAWSGQGNWEKLFF.

The V gene is TRBV7-9, the J gene TRBJ2-7, with D maybe TRBD1 (5 bases). The CDR3 is 14 residues long. Trimming cost V 1 base and J 4 bases, with 11 bases left between them. The germline V gene encodes CDR1 SEHNR and CDR2 FQNEAQ (reference sequence). CDR3 sequence (DNA): TGTGCCAGCAGCTTAGGGGGCAGTACTTACGAGCAGTACTTC. Its protein product is CASSLGGSTYEQYF.

This sequence joins TRBV28 and TRBJ1-1, with D possibly being TRBD1 (5 bases). Germline CDR1 MDHEN, CDR2 SYDVKM. Trimming shortened V by 4 bases and J by 5 bases, and 14 bases separated the two germline ends. The CDR3 extends over 14 amino acids. This CDR3 is CASSSPGERTEAFF. The CDR3 region has the DNA TGTGCCAGCAGTTCCCCGGGGGAAAGGACTGAAGCTTTCTTT.

The CDR3 region is CASSIGLDQPQHF. The DNA for the CDR3 is TGTGCCAGTAGTATTGGCCTTGATCAGCCCCAGCATTTT. The J gene is TRBJ1-5, the V gene TRBV19, with D unresolved. The V and J ends lost 3 bases and 5 bases respectively, with 8 bases between them. The CDR3 has 13 amino acids. Germline-derived CDR1 and CDR2 are LNHDA and SQIVND (reference sequence). Drawing the rest from reference TRBV19 and TRBJ1-5, the complete variable domain is DGGITQSPKYLFRKEGQNVTLSCEQNLNHDAMYWYRQDPGQGLRLIYYSQIVNDFQKGDIAEGYSVSREKKESFPLTVTSAQKNPTAFYLCASSIGLDQPQHFGDGTRLSIL.

The CDR3 DNA sequence: TGTGCCAGCAGCGTAGGGCTGGCCGGGGAGCTGTTTTTT. Its translation is CASSVGLAGELFF. The gene calls are TRBV9 and TRBJ2-2; D uncertain. V was pared by 0 bases and J by 6 bases, with 6 bases between. The CDR3 is 13 residues long. CDR1 and CDR2 (germline): SGDLS, YYNGEE.

This clone occurred a few times. This chain connects TRBV27 to TRBJ2-2; D uncertain. This CDR3 has 15 residues. Trimming took off 7 bases at V and 0 bases at J, with 12 bases between the two ends. Per the germline V gene, CDR1 is MNHEY and CDR2 is SMNVEV (reference sequence). The CDR3 reads CASKSGSANTGELFF. The CDR3 DNA sequence: TGTGCCAGCAAATCAGGCAGTGCGAACACCGGGGAGCTGTTTTTT.

The rearrangement uses TRBV6-5 and TRBJ1-4, with a possible D match to TRBD1 (5 bases). The germline V gene has CDR1 MNHEY and CDR2 SVGAGI. The CDR3 has 11 amino acids. The V end lost 6 bases, the J end lost 10 bases, and 9 bases lay between the germline ends. CDR3 nucleotides: TGTGCCAGCAGCGGGAGGGGAAAACTGTTTTTT. Translation: CASSGRGKLFF.

This clone was observed a single time. The CDR3 sequence: CASKADTDNSPLHF. The CDR3 bases are TGTGCCAGCAAGGCGGACACCGATAATTCACCCCTCCACTTT. The chain combines TRBV6-5 with TRBJ1-6; D might be TRBD1 (5 bases). Germline CDR1 and CDR2: MNHEY and SVGAGI. The V gene lost 7 bases and the J gene lost 5 bases, with 12 bases spanning the gap. CDR3 length: 14 amino acids.

This clone has more than one count but fewer than ten. V is TRBV4-1 and J is TRBJ2-7, with D tentatively TRBD1 (6 bases). The CDR3 has 15 residues. Deletions cut 0 bases from V and 2 bases from J, with 11 bases between. Per the germline V gene, CDR1 is MGHRA and CDR2 is YSYEKL. The CDR3 loop reads CASSQDRQGTYEQYF. The CDR3 DNA sequence: TGCGCCAGCAGCCAAGATCGGCAGGGGACCTACGAGCAGTACTTC.

This clone was seen a handful of times. The chain employs TRBV5-1 and TRBJ2-1; 7 bases are shared with TRBD2. CDR3 length equals 14 residues. Germline V gene sequence: CDR1 SGHRS, CDR2 YFSETQ. V trimming: 4 bases; J trimming: 2 bases; junction bases outside the gene matches: 3. The CDR3 loop is CASSALAAYNEQFF. The CDR3 nucleotides are TGCGCCAGCAGCGCCCTAGCGGCCTACAATGAGCAGTTCTTC.

This clone was detected a few times. The rearrangement joins TRBV5-1 to TRBJ2-1; D is undetermined. From germline, CDR1 is SGHRS and CDR2 YFSETQ. The germline V and J ends were trimmed by 0 bases and 3 bases, with 4 bases remaining between them. CDR3 length: 13 residues. The CDR3 DNA sequence: TGCGCCAGCAGCTTGGCCCGCTACAATGAGCAGTTCTTC. This codes for CASSLARYNEQFF.

This sequence joins TRBV9 and TRBJ2-1; perhaps TRBD2 as D (5 bases). The CDR3 extends over 15 amino acids. V shed 0 bases and J shed 4 bases, with 11 bases lying between them. Germline CDR1 SGDLS, CDR2 YYNGEE. Written as DNA, the CDR3 is TGTGCCAGCAGCGTAGGGAGCGGCGTTTACAATGAGCAGTTCTTC. This gives the protein CASSVGSGVYNEQFF.

V usage is TRBV11-2 and J usage is TRBJ1-1; D is unclear. The V end lost 1 base, the J end lost 6 bases, and 9 bases lay between the germline ends. The germline V gene encodes CDR1 SGHAT and CDR2 FQNNGV. The CDR3 runs 13 residues. The CDR3 DNA is TGTGCCAGCAGCTTAGGAGCGTCCCCTGAAGCTTTCTTT. Translated, it gives CASSLGASPEAFF.

Note on this clone: Other DNA sequences in this specimen translate into the identical CDR3. The V gene is TRBV19, the J gene TRBJ1-1; no clear D. Per the germline V gene, CDR1 is LNHDA and CDR2 is SQIVND (reference sequence). This CDR3 spans 14 amino acids. Trimming cost V 1 base and J 2 bases, with 8 bases left between them. The chain's CDR3 is CASSIGGGNTEAFF. The CDR3, as DNA: TGTGCCAGTAGTATAGGAGGAGGTAACACTGAAGCTTTCTTT.